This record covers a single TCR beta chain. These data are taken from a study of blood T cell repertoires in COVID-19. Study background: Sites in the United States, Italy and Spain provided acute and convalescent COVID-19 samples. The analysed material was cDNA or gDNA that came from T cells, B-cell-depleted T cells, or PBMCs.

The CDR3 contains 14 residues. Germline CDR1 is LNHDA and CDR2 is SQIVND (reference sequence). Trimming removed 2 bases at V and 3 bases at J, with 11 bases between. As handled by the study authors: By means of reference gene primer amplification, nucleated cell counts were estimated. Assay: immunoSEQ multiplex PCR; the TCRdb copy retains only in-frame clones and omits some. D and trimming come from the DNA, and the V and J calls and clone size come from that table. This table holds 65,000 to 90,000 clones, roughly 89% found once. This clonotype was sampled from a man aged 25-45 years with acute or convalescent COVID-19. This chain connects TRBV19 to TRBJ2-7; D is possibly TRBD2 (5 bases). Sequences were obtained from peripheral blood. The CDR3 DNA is TGTGCCAGTAGTATAAAGGATGGGAGCTACGAGCAGTACTTC. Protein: CASSIKDGSYEQYF.